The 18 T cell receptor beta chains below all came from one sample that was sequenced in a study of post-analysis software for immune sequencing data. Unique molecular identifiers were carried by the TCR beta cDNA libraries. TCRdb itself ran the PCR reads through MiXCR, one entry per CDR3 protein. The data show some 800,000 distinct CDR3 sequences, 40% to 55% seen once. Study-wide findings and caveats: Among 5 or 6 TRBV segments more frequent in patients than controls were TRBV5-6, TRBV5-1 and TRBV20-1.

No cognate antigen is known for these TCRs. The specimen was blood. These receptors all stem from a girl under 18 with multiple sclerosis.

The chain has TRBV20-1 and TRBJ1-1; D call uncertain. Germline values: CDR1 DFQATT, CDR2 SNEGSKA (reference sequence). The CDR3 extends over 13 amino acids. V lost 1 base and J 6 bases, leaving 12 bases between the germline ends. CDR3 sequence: CSARVVTNAEAFF. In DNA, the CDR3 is TGCAGTGCTAGAGTTGTGACGAATGCTGAAGCTTTCTTT.

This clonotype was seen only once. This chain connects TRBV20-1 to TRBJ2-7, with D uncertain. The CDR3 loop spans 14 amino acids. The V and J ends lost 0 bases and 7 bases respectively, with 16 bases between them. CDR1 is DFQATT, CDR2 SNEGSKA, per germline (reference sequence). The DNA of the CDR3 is TGCAGTGCTAGAGATCTGGAGACGGAAGGAGAGCAGTACTTC. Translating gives CSARDLETEGEQYF.

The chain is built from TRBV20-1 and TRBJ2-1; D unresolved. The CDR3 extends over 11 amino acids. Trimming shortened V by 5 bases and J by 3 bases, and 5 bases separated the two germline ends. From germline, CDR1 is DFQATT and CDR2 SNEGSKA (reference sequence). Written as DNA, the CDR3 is TGCAGTGCTGCCGACTACAATGAGCAGTTCTTC. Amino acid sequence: CSAADYNEQFF.

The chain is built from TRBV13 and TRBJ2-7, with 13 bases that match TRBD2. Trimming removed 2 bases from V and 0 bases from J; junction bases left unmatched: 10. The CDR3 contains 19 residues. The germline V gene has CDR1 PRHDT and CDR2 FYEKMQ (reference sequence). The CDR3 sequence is CASSLTLLAGGPTSYEQYF. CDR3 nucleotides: TGTGCCAGCAGCTTAACCTTACTAGCGGGAGGGCCTACCTCCTACGAGCAGTACTTC.

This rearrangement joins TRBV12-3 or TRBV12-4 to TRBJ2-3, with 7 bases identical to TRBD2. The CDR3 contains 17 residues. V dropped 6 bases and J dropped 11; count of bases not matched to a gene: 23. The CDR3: CASSHHGEGVVTDVQYF. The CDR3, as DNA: TGTGCCAGCAGCCACCACGGGGAGGGAGTGGTCACAGATGTGCAGTATTTT.

As DNA, the CDR3 is TGTGCCAGCAGTTTGTCGAACAGGGGTGGCAATCAGCCCCAGCATTTT. Translating gives CASSLSNRGGNQPQHF. This chain joins TRBV27 and TRBJ1-5, with TRBD1 matching 7 bases. The germline V gene encodes CDR1 MNHEY and CDR2 SMNVEV (reference sequence). The CDR3 consists of 16 residues. Unmatched junction bases numbered 7, after V lost 3 bases and J lost 2 bases.

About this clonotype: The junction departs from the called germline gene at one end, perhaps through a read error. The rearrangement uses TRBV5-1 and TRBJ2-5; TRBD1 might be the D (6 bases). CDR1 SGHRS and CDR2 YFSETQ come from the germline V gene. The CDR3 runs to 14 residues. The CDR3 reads CASSLAVGGETQYF. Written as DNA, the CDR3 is TGTGCCAGCAGCTTAGCAGTAGGGGGAGAGACCCAGTACTTC.

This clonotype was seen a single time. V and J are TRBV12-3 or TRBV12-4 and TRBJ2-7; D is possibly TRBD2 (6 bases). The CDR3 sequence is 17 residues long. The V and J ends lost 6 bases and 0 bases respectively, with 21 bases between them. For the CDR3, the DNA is TGTGCCAGCAGCTCCTCCTCCGGGGGAGGAGGCTCCTACGAGCAGTACTTC. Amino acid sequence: CASSSSSGGGGSYEQYF.

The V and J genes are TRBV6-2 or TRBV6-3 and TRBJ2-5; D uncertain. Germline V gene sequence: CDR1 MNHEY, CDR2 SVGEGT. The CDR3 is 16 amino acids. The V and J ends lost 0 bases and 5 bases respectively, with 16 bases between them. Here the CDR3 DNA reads TGTGCCAGCAGTTACTCGGCAGGCCTGCTTAAGGAGACCCAGTACTTC. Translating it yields CASSYSAGLLKETQYF.

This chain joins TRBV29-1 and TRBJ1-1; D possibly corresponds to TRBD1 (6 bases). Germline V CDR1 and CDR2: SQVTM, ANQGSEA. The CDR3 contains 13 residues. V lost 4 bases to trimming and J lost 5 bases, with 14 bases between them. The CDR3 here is CSVGQGLRTEAFF. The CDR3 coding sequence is TGCAGCGTTGGTCAGGGGCTGAGAACTGAAGCTTTCTTT.

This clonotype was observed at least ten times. This chain's CDR3 is CASSRTSGSGYEQYF. The CDR3 DNA is TGTGCCAGCAGCAGGACTAGCGGGAGTGGATACGAGCAGTACTTC. The chain has TRBV25-1 and TRBJ2-7; 13 bases map to TRBD2. The V gene's germline CDR1 is MGHDK and CDR2 SYGVNS. The J segment lost 4 bases and the V segment lost 6 bases, leaving 6 bases of the junction unmatched. The CDR3 consists of 15 residues.

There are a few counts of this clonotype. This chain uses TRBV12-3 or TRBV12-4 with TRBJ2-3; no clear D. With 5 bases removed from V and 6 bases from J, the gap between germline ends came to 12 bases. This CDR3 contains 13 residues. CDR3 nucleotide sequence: TGTGCCAGCAGTCCCAGTCGAACGGATACGCAGTATTTT. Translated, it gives CASSPSRTDTQYF.

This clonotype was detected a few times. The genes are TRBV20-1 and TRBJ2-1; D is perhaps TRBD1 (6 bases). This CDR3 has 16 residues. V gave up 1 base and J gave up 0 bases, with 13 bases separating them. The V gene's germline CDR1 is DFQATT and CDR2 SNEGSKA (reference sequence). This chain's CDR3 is CSARVDSSYSYNEQFF. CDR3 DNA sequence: TGCAGTGCTAGAGTGGACAGCTCCTACTCCTACAATGAGCAGTTCTTC.

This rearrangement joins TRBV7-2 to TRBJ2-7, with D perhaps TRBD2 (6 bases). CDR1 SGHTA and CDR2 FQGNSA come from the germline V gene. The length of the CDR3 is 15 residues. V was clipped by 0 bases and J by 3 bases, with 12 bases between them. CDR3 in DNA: TGTGCCAGCAGCTTAGCCGGGAGTAGTCACTACGAGCAGTACTTC. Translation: CASSLAGSSHYEQYF.

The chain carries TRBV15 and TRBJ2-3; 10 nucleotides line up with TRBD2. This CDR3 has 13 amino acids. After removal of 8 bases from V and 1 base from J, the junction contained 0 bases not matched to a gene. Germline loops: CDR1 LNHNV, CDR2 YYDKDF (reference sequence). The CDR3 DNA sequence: TGTGCCACCGGGACTAGCGGCACAGATACGCAGTATTTT. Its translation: CATGTSGTDTQYF.

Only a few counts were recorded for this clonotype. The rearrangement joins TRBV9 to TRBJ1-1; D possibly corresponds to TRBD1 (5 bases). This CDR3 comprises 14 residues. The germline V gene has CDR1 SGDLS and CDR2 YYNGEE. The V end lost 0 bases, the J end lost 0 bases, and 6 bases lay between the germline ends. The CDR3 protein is CASSVGTMNTEAFF. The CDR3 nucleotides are TGTGCCAGCAGCGTAGGGACAATGAACACTGAAGCTTTCTTT.

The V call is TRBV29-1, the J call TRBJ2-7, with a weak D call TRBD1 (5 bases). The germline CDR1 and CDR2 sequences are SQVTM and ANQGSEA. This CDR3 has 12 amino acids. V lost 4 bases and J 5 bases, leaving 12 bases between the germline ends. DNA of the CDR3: TGCAGCGTTGGGCAGGGTACCCACGAGCAGTACTTC. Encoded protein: CSVGQGTHEQYF.

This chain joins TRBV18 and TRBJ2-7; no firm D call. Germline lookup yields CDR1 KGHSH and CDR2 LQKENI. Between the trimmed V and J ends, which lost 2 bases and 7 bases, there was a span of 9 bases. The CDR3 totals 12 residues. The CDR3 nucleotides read TGTGCCAGCTCACCATGGGGAAGTGAGCAGTACTTC. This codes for CASSPWGSEQYF.